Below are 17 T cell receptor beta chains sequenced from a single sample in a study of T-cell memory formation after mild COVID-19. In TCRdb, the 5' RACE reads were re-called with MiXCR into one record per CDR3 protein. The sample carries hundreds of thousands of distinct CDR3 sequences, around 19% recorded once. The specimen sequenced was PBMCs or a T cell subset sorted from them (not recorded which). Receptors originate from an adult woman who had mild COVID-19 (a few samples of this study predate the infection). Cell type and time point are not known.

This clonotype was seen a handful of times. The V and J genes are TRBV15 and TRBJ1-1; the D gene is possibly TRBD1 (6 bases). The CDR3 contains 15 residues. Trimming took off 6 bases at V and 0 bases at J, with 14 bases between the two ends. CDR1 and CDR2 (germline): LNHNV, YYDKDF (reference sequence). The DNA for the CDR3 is TGTGCCACCAGGGCGGACAGAAGAATGAACACTGAAGCTTTCTTT. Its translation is CATRADRRMNTEAFF.

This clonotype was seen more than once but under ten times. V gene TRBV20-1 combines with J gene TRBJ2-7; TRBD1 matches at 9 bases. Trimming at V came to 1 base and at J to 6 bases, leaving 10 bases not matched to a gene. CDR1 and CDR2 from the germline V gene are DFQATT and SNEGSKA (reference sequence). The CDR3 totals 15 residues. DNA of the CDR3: TGCAGTGCTAGAGTGCCGGGACAGGGTTACGTCGAGCAGTACTTC. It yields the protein CSARVPGQGYVEQYF.

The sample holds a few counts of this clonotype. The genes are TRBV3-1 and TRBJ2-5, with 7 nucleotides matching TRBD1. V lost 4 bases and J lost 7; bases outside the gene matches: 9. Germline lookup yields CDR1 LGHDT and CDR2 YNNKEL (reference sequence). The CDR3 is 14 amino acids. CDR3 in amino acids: CASSRLGQLGTQYF. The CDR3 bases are TGTGCCAGCAGCCGACTGGGACAGCTCGGGACCCAGTACTTC.

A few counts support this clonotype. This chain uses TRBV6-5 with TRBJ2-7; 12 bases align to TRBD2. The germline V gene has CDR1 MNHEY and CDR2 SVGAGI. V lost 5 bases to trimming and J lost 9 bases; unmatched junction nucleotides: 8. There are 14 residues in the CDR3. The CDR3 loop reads CASSPLAGGVWQYF. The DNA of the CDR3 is TGTGCCAGCAGTCCACTAGCGGGAGGTGTGTGGCAGTACTTC.

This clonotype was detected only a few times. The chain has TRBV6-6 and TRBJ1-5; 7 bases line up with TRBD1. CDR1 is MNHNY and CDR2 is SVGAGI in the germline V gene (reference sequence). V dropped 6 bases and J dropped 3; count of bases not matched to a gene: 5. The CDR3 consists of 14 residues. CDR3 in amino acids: CASSPDRDNQPQHF. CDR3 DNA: TGTGCCAGCAGCCCCGACAGGGACAATCAGCCCCAGCATTTT.

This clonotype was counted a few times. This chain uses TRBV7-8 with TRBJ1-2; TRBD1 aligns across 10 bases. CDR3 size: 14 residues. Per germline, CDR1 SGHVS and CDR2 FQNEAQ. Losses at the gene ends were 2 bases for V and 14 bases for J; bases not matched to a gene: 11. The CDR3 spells CASSLIPGQGYFTF. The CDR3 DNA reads TGTGCCAGCAGCTTAATCCCGGGACAGGGGTATTTTACCTTC.

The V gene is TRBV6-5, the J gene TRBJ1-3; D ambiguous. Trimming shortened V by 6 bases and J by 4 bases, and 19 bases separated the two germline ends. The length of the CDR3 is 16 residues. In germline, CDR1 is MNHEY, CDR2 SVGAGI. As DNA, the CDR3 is TGTGCCAGCAGACAACGTGTGGCCGGTTTGGGAAACACCATATATTTT. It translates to CASRQRVAGLGNTIYF.

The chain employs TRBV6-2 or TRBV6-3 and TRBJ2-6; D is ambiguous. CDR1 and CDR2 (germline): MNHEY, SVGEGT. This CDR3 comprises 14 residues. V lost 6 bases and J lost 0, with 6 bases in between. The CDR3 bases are TGTGCCAGCAGAGGTAGCTCTGGGGCCAACGTCCTGACTTTC. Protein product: CASRGSSGANVLTF.

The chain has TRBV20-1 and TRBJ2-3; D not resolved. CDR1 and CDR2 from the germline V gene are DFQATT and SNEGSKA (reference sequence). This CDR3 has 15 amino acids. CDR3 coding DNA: TGCTCAATTCGACGGTTCCTTTCTAGCACAGATACGCAGTATTTT. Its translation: CSIRRFLSSTDTQYF.

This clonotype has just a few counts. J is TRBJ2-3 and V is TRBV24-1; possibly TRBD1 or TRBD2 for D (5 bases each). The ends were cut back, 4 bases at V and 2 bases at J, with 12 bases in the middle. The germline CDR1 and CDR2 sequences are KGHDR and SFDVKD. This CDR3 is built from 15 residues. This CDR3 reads CATSEPGPITDTQYF. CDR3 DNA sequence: TGTGCCACCAGTGAACCGGGACCTATCACAGATACGCAGTATTTT.

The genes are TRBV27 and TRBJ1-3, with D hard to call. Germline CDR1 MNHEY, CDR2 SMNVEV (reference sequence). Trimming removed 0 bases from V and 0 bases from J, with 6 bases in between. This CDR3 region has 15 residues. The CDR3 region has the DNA TGTGCCAGCAGTTTATCGGCATACTCTGGAAACACCATATATTTT. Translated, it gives CASSLSAYSGNTIYF.

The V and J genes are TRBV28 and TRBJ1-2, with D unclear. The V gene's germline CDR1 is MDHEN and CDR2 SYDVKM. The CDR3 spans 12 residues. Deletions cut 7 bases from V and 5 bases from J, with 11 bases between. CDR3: CASTTELYGYTF. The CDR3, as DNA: TGTGCCAGCACCACAGAATTATATGGCTACACCTTC.

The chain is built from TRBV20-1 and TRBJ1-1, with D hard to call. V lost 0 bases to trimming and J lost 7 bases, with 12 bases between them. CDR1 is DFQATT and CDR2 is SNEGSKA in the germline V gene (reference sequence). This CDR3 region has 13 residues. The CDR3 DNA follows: TGCAGTGCTAGAGATGGAGGGCGGGGTGAAGCTTTCTTT. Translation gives CSARDGGRGEAFF.

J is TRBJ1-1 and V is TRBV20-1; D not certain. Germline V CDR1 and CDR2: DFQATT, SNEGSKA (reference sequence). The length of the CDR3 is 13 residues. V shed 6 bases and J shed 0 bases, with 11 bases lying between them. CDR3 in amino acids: CSAGPGMNTEAFF. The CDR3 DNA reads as TGCAGTGCCGGCCCCGGGATGAACACTGAAGCTTTCTTT.

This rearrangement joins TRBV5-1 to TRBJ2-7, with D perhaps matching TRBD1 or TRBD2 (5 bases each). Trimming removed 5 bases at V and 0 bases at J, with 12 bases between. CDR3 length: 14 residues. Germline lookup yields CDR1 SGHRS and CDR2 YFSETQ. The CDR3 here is CASSQGRHSYEQYF. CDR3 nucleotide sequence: TGCGCCAGCAGTCAGGGACGGCACTCCTACGAGCAGTACTTC.

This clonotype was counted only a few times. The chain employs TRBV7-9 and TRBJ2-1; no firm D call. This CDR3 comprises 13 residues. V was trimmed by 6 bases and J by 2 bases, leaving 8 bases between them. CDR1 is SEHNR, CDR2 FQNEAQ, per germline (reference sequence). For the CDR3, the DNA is TGTGCCAGCAGGGGATCTGCCTACAATGAGCAGTTCTTC. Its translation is CASRGSAYNEQFF.

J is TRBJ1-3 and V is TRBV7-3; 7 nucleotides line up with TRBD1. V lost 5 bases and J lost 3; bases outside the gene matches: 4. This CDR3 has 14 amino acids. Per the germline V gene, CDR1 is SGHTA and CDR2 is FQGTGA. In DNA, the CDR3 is TGTGCCAGCAGCCAGGGACAGATTGGAAACACCATATATTTT. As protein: CASSQGQIGNTIYF.